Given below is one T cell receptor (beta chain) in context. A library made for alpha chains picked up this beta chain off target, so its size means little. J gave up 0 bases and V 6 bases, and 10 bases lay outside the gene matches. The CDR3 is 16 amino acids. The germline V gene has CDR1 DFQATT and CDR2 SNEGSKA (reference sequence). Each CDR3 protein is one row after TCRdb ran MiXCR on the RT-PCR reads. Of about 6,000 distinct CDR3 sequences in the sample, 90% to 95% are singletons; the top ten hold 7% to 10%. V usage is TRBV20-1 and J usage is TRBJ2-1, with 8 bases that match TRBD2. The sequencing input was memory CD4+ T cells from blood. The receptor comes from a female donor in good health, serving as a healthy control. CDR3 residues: CSALVRAGGSYNEQFF. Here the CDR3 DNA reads TGCAGTGCATTAGTCCGGGCGGGAGGCTCCTACAATGAGCAGTTCTTC.